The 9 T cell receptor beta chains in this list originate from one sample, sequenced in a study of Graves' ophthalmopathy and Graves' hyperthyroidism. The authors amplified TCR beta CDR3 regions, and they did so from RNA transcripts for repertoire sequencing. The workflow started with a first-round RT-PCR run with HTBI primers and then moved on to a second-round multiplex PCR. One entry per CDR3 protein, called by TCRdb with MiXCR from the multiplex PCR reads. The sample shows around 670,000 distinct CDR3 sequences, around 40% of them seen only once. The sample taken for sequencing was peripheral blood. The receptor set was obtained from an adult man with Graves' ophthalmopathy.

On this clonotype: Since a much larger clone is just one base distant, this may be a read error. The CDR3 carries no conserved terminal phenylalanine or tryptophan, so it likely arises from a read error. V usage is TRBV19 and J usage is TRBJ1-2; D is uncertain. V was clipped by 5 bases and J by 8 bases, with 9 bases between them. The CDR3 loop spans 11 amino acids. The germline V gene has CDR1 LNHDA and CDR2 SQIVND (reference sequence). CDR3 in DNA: TGTGCCAGTAGTCGGGAAACCGGCTACACCTCC. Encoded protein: CASSRETGYTS.

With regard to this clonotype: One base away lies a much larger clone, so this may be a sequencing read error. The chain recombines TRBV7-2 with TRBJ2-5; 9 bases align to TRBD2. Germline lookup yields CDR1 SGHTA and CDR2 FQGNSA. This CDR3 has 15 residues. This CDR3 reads CASSWGLANQETRYF. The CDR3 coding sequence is TGTGCCAGCAGCTGGGGACTAGCCAATCAAGAGACCCGGTACTTC.

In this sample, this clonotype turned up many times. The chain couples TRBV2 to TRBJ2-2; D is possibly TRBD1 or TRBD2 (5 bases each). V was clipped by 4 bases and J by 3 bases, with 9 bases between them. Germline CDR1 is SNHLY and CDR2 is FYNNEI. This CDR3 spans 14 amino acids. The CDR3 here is CASSVRGDTGELFF. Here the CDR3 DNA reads TGTGCCAGCAGTGTTCGGGGCGACACCGGGGAGCTGTTTTTT.

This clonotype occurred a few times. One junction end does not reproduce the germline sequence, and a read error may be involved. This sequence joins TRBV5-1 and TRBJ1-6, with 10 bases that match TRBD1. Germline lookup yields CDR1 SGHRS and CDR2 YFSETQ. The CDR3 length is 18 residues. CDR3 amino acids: CASSHRGGQGMYNSPLHF. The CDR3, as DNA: TGTGCCAGCAGCCACCGGGGGGGACAGGGGATGTATAATTCACCCCTCCACTTT.

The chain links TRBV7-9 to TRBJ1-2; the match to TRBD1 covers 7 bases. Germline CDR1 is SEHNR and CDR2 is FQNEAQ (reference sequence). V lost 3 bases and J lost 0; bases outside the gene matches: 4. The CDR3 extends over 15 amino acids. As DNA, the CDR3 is TGTGCCAGCAGCTTCGGGACAGATTCTAACTATGGCTACACCTTC. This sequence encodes CASSFGTDSNYGYTF.

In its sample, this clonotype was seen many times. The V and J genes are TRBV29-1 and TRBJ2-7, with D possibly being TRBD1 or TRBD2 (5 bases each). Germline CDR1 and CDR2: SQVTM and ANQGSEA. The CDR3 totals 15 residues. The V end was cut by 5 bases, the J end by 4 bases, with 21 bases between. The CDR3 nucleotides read TGCAGCGTTCGAGGGAACCGGGACGGGGAGTACGAGCAGTACTTC. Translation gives CSVRGNRDGEYEQYF.

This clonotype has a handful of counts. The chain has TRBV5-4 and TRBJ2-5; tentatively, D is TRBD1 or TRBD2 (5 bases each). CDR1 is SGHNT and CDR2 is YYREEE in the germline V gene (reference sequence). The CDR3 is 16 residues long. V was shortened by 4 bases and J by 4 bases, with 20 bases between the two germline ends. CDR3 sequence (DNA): TGTGCCAGCAGCACGGACGGGACCGTGATAGGAGAGACCCAGTACTTC. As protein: CASSTDGTVIGETQYF.

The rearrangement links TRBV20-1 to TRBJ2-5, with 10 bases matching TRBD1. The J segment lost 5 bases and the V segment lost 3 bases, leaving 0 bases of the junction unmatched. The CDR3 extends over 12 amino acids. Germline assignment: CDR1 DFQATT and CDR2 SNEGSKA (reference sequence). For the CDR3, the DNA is TGCAGTGCTAGGGGACAGGGGGAGACCCAGTACTTC. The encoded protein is CSARGQGETQYF.

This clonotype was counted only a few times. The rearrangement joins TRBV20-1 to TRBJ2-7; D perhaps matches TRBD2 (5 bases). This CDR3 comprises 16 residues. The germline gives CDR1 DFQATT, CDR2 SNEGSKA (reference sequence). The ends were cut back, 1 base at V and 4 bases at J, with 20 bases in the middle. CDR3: CSARGAPREDPYEQYF. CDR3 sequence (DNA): TGCAGTGCTAGAGGAGCCCCCCGGGAAGATCCTTACGAGCAGTACTTC.